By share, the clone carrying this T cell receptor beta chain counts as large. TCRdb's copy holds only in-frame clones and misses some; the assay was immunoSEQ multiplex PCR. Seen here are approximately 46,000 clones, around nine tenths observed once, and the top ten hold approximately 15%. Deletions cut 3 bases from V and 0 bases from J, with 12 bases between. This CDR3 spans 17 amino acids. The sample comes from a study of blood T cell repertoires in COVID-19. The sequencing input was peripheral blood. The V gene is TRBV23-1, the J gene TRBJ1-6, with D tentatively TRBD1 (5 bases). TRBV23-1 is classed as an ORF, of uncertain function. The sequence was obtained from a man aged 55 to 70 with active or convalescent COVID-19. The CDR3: CASSHPSDSSYNSPLHF. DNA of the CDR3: TGCGCCAGCAGTCACCCCTCCGACAGCTCCTATAATTCACCCCTCCACTTT.